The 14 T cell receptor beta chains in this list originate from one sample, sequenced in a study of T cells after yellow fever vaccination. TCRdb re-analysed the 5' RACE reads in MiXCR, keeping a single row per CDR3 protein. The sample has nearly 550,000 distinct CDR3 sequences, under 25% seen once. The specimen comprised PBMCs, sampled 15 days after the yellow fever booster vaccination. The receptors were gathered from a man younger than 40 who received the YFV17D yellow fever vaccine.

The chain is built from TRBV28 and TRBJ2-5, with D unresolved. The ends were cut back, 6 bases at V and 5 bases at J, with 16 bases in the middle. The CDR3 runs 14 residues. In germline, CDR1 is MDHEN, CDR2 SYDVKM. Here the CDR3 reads CASSPHLFPETQYF. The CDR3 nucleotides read TGTGCCAGCAGCCCACACCTTTTCCCGGAGACCCAGTACTTC. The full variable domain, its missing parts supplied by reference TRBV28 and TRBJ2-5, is DVKVTQSSRYLVKRTGEKVFLECVQDMDHENMFWYRQDPGLGLRLIYFSYDVKMKEKGDIPEGYSVSREKKERFSLILESASTNQTSMYLCASSPHLFPETQYFGPGTRLLVL.

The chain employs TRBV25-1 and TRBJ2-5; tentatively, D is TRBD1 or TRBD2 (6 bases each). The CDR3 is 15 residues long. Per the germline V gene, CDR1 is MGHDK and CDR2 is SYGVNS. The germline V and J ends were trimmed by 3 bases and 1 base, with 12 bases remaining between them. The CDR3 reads CASSETGGGQETQYF. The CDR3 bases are TGTGCCAGCAGTGAGACAGGAGGGGGCCAAGAGACCCAGTACTTC.

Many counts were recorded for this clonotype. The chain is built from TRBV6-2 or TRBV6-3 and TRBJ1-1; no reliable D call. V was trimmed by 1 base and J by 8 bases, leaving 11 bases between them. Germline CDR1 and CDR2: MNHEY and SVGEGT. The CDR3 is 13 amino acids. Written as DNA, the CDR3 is TGTGCCAGCAGTTACTTGGGCAGGAAAGAAGCTTTCTTT. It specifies CASSYLGRKEAFF.

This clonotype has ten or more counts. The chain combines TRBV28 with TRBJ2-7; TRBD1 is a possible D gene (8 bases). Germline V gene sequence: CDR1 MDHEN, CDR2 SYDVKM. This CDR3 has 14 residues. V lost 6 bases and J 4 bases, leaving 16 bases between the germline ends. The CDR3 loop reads CASSHYRGGYEQYF. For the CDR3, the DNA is TGTGCCAGCAGCCACTACAGGGGGGGGTACGAGCAGTACTTC.

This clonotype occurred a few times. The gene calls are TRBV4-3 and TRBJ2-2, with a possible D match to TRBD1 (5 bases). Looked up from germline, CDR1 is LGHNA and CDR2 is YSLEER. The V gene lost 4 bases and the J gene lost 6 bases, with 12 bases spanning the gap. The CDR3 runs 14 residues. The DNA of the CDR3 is TGCGCCAGCAGCCTCAAAGGGGTATCCGGGGAGCTGTTTTTT. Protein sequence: CASSLKGVSGELFF.

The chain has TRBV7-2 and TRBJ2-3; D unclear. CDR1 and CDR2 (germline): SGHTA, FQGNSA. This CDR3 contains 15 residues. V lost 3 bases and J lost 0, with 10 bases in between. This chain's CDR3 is CASSFLRSSTDTQYF. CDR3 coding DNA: TGTGCCAGCAGCTTCTTGCGGTCTAGCACAGATACGCAGTATTTT.

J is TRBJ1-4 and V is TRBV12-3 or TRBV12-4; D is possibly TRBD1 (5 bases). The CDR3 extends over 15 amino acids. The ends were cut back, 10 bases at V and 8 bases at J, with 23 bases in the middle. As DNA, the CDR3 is TGTGCCACCGCACGTGGGGACGCGGGTTTGGAAAAACTGTTTTTT. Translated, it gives CATARGDAGLEKLFF.

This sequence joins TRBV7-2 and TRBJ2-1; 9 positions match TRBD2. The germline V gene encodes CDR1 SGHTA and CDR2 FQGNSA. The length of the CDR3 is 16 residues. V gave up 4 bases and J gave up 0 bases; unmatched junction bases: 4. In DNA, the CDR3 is TGTGCCAGCAGCTCAGCGGGGGGACACTCCTACAATGAGCAGTTCTTC. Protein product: CASSSAGGHSYNEQFF.

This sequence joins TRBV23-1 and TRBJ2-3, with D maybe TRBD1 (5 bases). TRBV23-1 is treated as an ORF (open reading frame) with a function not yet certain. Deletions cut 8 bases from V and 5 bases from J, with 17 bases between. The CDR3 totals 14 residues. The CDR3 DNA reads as TGCGCCAGCCAAATAACCAAGGGGCAAGATACGCAGTATTTT. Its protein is CASQITKGQDTQYF.

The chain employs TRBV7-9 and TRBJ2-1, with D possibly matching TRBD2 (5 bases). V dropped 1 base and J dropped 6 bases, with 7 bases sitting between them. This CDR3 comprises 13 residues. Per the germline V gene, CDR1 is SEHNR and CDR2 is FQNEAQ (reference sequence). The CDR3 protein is CASSLGLPNEQFF. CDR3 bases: TGTGCCAGCAGCTTAGGACTACCCAATGAGCAGTTCTTC.

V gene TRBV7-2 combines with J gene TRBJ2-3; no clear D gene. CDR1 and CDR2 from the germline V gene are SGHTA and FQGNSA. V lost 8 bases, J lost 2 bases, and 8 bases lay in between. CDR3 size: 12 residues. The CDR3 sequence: CASRTPTDTQYF. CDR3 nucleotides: TGTGCCAGCCGGACGCCCACAGATACGCAGTATTTT.

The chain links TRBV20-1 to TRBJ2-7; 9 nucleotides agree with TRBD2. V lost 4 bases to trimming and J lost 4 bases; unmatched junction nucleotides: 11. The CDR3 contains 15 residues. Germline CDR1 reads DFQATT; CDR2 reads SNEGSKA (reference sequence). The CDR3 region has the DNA TGCAGTGCTACGGCAGCTAGCGGGACGGGTTACGAGCAGTACTTC. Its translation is CSATAASGTGYEQYF.

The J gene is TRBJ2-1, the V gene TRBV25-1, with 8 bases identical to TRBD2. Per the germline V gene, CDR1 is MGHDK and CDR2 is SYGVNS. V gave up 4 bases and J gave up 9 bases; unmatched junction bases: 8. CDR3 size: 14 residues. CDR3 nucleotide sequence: TGTGCCAGCAGTGTGGGACTAGTTACGTTTGAGCAGTTCTTC. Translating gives CASSVGLVTFEQFF.

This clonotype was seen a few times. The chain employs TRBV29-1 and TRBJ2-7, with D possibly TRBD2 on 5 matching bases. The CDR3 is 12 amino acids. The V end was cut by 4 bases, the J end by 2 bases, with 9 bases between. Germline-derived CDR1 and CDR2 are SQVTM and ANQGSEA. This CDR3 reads CSVAREPYEQYF. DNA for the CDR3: TGCAGCGTTGCCCGGGAACCCTACGAGCAGTACTTC.